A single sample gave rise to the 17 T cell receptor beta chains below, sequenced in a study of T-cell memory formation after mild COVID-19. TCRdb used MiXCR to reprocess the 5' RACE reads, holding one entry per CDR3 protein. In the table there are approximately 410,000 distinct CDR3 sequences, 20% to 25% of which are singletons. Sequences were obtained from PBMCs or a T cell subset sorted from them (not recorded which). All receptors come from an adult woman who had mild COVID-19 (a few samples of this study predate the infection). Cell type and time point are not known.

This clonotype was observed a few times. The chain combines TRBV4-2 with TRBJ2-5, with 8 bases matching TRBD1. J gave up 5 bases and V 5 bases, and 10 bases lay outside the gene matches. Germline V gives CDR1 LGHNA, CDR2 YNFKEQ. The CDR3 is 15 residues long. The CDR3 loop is CASSARTGLGETQYF. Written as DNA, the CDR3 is TGTGCCAGCAGCGCCCGGACAGGGCTCGGGGAGACCCAGTACTTC.

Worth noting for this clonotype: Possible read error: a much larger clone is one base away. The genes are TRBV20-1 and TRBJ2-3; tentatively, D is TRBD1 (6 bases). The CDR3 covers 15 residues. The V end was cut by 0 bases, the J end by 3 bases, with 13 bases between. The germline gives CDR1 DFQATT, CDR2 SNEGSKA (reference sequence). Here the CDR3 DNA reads TGCAGTGCTAGAGAGTGGGGGCGCGGGACAGATACGCAGTATTTT. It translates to CSAREWGRGTDTQYF.

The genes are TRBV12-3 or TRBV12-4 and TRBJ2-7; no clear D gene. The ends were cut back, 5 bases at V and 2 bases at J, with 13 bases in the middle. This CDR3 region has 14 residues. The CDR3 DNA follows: TGTGCCAGCAGTATACATAGAGAAGCCTACGAGCAGTACTTC. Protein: CASSIHREAYEQYF.

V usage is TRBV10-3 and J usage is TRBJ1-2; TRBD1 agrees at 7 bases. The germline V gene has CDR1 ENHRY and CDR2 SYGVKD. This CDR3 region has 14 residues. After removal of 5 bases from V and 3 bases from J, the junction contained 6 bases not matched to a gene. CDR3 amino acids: CAISNRGSDYGYTF. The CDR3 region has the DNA TGTGCCATCAGTAACAGGGGTTCTGACTATGGCTACACCTTC.

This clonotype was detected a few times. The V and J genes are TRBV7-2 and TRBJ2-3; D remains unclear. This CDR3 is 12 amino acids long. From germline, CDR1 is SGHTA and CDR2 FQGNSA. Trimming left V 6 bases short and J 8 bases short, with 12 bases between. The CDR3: CASRDNAVTQYF. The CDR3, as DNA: TGTGCCAGCAGAGATAATGCCGTTACGCAGTATTTT.

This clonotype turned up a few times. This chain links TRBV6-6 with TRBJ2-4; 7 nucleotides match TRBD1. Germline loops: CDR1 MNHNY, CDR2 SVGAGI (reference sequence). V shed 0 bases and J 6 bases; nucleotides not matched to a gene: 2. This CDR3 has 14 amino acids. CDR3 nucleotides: TGTGCCAGCAGTTACTCGTCAGGGGGAAACATTCAGTACTTC. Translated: CASSYSSGGNIQYF.

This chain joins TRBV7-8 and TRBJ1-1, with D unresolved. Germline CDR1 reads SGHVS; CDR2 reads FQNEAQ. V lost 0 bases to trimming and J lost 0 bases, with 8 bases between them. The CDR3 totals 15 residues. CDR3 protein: CASSLAGIMNTEAFF. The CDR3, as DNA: TGTGCCAGCAGCTTAGCAGGGATTATGAACACTGAAGCTTTCTTT.

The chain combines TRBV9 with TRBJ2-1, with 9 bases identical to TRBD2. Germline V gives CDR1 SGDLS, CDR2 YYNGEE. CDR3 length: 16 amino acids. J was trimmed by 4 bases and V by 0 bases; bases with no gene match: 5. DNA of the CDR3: TGTGCCAGCAGCGTAGCGATTCTAGCGGGGTACAATGAGCAGTTCTTC. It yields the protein CASSVAILAGYNEQFF.

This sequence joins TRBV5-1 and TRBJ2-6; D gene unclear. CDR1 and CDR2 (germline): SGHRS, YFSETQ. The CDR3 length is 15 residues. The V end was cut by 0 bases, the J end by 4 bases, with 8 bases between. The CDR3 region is CASSLARTGANVLTF. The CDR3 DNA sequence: TGCGCCAGCAGCTTGGCCAGGACCGGGGCCAACGTCCTGACTTTC.

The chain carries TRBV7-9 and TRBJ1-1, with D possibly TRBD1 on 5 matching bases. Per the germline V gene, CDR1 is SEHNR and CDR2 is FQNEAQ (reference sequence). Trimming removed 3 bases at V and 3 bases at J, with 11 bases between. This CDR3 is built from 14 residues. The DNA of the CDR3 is TGTGCCAGCAGCTTCGAATGGGGGTACACTGAAGCTTTCTTT. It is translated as CASSFEWGYTEAFF.

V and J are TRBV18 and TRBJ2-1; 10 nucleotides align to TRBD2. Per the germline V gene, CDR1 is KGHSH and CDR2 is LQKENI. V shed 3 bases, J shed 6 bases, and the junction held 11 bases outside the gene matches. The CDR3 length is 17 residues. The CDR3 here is CASSPSSSGGFVNEQFF. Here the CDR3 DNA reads TGTGCCAGCTCACCCTCCTCTAGCGGGGGTTTTGTCAATGAGCAGTTCTTC.

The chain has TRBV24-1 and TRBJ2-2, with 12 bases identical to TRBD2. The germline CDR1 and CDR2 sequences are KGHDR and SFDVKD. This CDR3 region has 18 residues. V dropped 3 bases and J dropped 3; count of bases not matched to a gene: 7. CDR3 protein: CATSDPTRLAGDTGELFF. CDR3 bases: TGTGCCACCAGTGATCCCACCCGACTAGCGGGAGACACCGGGGAGCTGTTTTTT.

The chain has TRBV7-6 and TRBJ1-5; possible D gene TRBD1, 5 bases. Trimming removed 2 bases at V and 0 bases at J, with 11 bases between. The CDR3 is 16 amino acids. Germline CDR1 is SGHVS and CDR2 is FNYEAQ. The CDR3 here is CASSLLDSYSNQPQHF. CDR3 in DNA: TGTGCCAGCAGCTTACTAGACAGCTATAGCAATCAGCCCCAGCATTTT.

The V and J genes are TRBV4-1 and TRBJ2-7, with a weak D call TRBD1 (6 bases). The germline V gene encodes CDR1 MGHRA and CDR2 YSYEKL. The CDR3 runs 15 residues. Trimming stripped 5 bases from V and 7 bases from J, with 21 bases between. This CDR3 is CASSSGGNRVGEQYF. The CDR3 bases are TGCGCCAGCAGCTCTGGGGGAAACAGGGTGGGAGAGCAGTACTTC.

The DNA for the CDR3 is TGTGCCATCAGTGAGAGGACTCGGGGGAGGTACGAGCAGTACTTC. Translation gives CAISERTRGRYEQYF. The V gene is TRBV10-3, the J gene TRBJ2-7, with D possibly matching TRBD2 (6 bases). V was cut by 2 bases and J by 4 bases, with 15 bases left in between. Germline V gene sequence: CDR1 ENHRY, CDR2 SYGVKD. The CDR3 loop spans 15 amino acids.

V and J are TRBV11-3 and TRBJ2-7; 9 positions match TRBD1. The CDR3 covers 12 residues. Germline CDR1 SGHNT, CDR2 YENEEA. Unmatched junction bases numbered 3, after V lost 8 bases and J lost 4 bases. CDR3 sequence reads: CASAGTGYEQYF. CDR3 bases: TGTGCCAGCGCCGGGACAGGGTACGAGCAGTACTTC.

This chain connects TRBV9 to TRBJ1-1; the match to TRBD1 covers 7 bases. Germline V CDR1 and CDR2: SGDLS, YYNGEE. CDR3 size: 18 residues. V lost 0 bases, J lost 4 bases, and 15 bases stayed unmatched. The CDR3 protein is CASSVGPFRTGGGTEAFF. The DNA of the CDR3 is TGTGCCAGCAGCGTAGGGCCCTTCCGGACAGGCGGAGGCACTGAAGCTTTCTTT.